Each of the 7 T cell receptor beta chains below was sequenced from the same sample in a study of blood T cell repertoires in COVID-19. The method was immunoSEQ multiplex PCR; TCRdb's version includes in-frame clones alone and lacks a portion of them. In the table there are around 240,000 clones, around 80% of which are singletons. What was sequenced was peripheral blood. These TCRs come from an elderly woman with acute or convalescent COVID-19.

This rearrangement joins TRBV28 to TRBJ2-7; D may be TRBD2 (6 bases). The CDR3 has 14 amino acids. CDR1 and CDR2 from the germline V gene are MDHEN and SYDVKM. V lost 3 bases and J 1 base, leaving 10 bases between the germline ends. The CDR3 coding sequence is TGTGCCAGCAGTTTGGGTGGGACTTCCTACGAGCAGTACTTC. Its translation is CASSLGGTSYEQYF.

This clone was counted only a few times. This chain uses TRBV6-5 with TRBJ2-3; 10 nucleotides line up with TRBD1. This CDR3 spans 15 amino acids. V gave up 4 bases and J gave up 3 bases; unmatched junction bases: 4. CDR1 and CDR2 from the germline V gene are MNHEY and SVGAGI. In nucleotides, the CDR3 is TGTGCCAGCAGTTCCGGGACAGGGGTAACAGATACGCAGTATTTT. It encodes CASSSGTGVTDTQYF.

CDR3 sequence: CASSGTPRGASTEAFF. CDR3 DNA: TGCGCCAGCAGCGGCACTCCTCGGGGGGCGAGTACTGAAGCTTTCTTT. This sequence joins TRBV5-1 and TRBJ1-1; possible D gene TRBD1, 6 bases. The ends were cut back, 4 bases at V and 5 bases at J, with 21 bases in the middle. CDR1 is SGHRS and CDR2 is YFSETQ in the germline V gene. The CDR3 is 16 amino acids.

In its sample, this clone was seen once. The rearrangement links TRBV7-6 to TRBJ2-1; 7 bases align to TRBD2. This CDR3 contains 19 residues. Looked up from germline, CDR1 is SGHVS and CDR2 is FNYEAQ. Trimming at V came to 5 bases and at J to 4 bases, leaving 20 bases not matched to a gene. The CDR3 is CASSPFGGGVAGPYNEQFF. As DNA, the CDR3 is TGTGCCAGCAGCCCCTTTGGGGGGGGAGTAGCGGGCCCATACAATGAGCAGTTCTTC.

The J gene is TRBJ1-6, the V gene TRBV4-2; TRBD1 might be the D (6 bases). Trimming cost V 0 bases and J 3 bases, with 12 bases left between them. The CDR3 consists of 17 residues. The germline CDR1 and CDR2 sequences are LGHNA and YNFKEQ. In DNA, the CDR3 is TGTGCCAGCAGCCAAGATAACACGGGACACTATAATTCACCCCTCCACTTT. Its translation is CASSQDNTGHYNSPLHF.

The V call is TRBV4-1, the J call TRBJ2-3, with TRBD2 matching over 7 bases. The CDR3 sequence is 16 residues long. J lost 2 bases, V lost 1 base, and 6 bases had no gene match. Germline V gives CDR1 MGHRA, CDR2 YSYEKL. The CDR3 spells CASSQGLAVNTDTQYF. The CDR3 nucleotides are TGCGCCAGCAGCCAAGGCCTAGCGGTAAACACAGATACGCAGTATTTT.

The V and J genes are TRBV7-2 and TRBJ1-2; D gene ambiguous. Germline CDR1 reads SGHTA; CDR2 reads FQGNSA. V was clipped by 1 base and J by 4 bases, with 16 bases between them. The CDR3 is 16 amino acids. CDR3 nucleotide sequence: TGTGCCAGCAGCTTAGTTTCAGCCGGTCAGGCCTATGGCTACACCTTC. It yields the protein CASSLVSAGQAYGYTF.